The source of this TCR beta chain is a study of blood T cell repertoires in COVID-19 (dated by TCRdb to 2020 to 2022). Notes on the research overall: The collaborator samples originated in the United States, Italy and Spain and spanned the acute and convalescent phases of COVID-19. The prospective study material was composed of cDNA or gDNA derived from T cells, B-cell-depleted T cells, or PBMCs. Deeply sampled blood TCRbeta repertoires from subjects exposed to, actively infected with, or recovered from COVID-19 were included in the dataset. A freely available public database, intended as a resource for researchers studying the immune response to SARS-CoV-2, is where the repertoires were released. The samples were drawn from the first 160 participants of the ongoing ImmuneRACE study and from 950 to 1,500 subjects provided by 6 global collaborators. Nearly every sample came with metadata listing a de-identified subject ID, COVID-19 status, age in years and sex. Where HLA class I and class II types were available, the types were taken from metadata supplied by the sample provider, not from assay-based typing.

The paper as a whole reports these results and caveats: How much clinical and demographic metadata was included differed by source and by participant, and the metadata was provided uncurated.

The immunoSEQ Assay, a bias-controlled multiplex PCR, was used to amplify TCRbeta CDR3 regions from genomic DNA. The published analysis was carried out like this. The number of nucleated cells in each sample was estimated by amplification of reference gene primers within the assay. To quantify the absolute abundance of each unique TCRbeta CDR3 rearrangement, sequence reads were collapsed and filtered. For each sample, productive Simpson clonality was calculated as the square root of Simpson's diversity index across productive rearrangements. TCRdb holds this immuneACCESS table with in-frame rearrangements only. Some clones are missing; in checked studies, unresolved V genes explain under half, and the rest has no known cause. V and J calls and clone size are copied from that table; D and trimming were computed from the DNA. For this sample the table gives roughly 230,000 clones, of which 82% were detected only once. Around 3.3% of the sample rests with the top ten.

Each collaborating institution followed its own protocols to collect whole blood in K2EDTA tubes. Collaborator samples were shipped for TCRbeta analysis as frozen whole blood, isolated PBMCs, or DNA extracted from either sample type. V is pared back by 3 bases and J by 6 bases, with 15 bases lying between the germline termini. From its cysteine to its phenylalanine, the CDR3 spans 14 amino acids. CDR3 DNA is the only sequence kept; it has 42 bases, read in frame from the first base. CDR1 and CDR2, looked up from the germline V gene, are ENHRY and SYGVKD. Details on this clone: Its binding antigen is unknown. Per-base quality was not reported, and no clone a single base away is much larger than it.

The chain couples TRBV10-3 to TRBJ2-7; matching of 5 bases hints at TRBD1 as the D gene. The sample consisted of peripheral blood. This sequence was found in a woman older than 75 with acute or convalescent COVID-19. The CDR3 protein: CAISDNRPPVEQYF. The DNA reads TGTGCCATCAGTGATAACAGGCCCCCCGTCGAGCAGTACTTC.